The 28 T cell receptor beta chains reported below all come from one sample, sequenced in a study of blood T cell repertoires in COVID-19. The repertoire was sequenced with immunoSEQ multiplex PCR; TCRdb's copy has only in-frame clones and lacks some. The table has 90,000 to 130,000 clones, 76% seen once; the top ten hold about 4.1%. The sample was peripheral blood. The receptors were sampled from a woman older than 75 with acute or convalescent COVID-19.

Comments on this clone: This specimen includes other DNA sequences encoding the same CDR3. The rearrangement uses TRBV5-1 and TRBJ1-2; D remains ambiguous. Trimming took off 0 bases at V and 2 bases at J, with 5 bases between the two ends. The CDR3 length is 13 residues. Germline assignment: CDR1 SGHRS and CDR2 YFSETQ. The CDR3 nucleotides read TGCGCCAGCAGCTTGGGAGGGAACTATGGCTACACCTTC. Translated, it gives CASSLGGNYGYTF. Supplemented by reference TRBV5-1 and TRBJ1-2, the full variable domain reads KAGVTQTPRYLIKTRGQQVTLSCSPISGHRSVSWYQQTPGQGLQFLFEYFSETQRNKGNFPGRFSGRQFSNSRSEMNVSTLELGDSALYLCASSLGGNYGYTFGSGTRLTVV.

The chain carries TRBV4-1 and TRBJ1-4; possibly TRBD1 for D (6 bases). The length of the CDR3 is 19 residues. V was pared by 4 bases and J by 5 bases, with 26 bases between. In germline, CDR1 is MGHRA, CDR2 YSYEKL. This chain's CDR3 is CASSRQPLTGPNPNEKLFF. The CDR3 bases are TGCGCCAGCAGCCGTCAACCCCTTACAGGGCCCAATCCCAATGAAAAACTGTTTTTT.

This clone was counted once. The V call is TRBV28, the J call TRBJ1-5; 10 bases line up with TRBD1. CDR3 length: 17 amino acids. J lost 0 bases, V lost 5 bases, and 7 bases had no gene match. Germline lookup yields CDR1 MDHEN and CDR2 SYDVKM. The CDR3 spells CASSPSGTGDSNQPQHF. CDR3 in DNA: TGTGCCAGCAGTCCCTCAGGGACAGGGGATAGCAATCAGCCCCAGCATTTT.

J is TRBJ2-3 and V is TRBV11-2; 9 positions agree with TRBD2. The germline V gene has CDR1 SGHAT and CDR2 FQNNGV. The CDR3 contains 15 residues. Losses at the gene ends were 2 bases for V and 3 bases for J; bases not matched to a gene: 3. CDR3 nucleotides: TGTGCCAGCAGCTTAAGGCGGGGGGGTACAGATACGCAGTATTTT. It codes for CASSLRRGGTDTQYF.

The CDR3 sequence: CASSRDRDQPQHF. The CDR3 DNA follows: TGTGCCAGCAGCCGCGACAGGGACCAGCCCCAGCATTTT. The chain is built from TRBV7-8 and TRBJ1-5, with 7 positions matching TRBD1. The CDR3 is 13 residues long. CDR1 is SGHVS and CDR2 is FQNEAQ in the germline V gene. J was trimmed by 7 bases and V by 5 bases; bases with no gene match: 5.

At least ten counts were recorded for this clone. The chain is built from TRBV3-1 (or the pseudogene TRBV3-2) and TRBJ2-1; 11 bases align to TRBD2. The germline V gene has CDR1 LGHDT and CDR2 YNNKEL (reference sequence). The CDR3 spans 16 residues. With V trimmed by 4 bases and J by 6 bases, 8 bases remained unmatched. The chain's CDR3 is CASSPRLTSGGNEQFF. The CDR3 DNA sequence: TGTGCCAGCAGCCCCCGTCTAACTAGCGGGGGCAATGAGCAGTTCTTC.

This chain joins TRBV7-9 and TRBJ1-1, with 9 nucleotides matching TRBD1. This CDR3 contains 14 residues. The J segment lost 4 bases and the V segment lost 5 bases, leaving 5 bases of the junction unmatched. Germline V lookup: CDR1 SEHNR, CDR2 FQNEAQ (reference sequence). The CDR3 region has the DNA TGTGCCAGCAGCCTTGGGACAGGGCTCACTGAAGCTTTCTTT. Amino acid sequence: CASSLGTGLTEAFF.

The V and J genes are TRBV9 and TRBJ2-3, with TRBD2 matching over 9 bases. The CDR3 is 13 amino acids. Germline CDR1 SGDLS, CDR2 YYNGEE. The J segment lost 6 bases and the V segment lost 2 bases, leaving 1 base of the junction unmatched. CDR3 nucleotide sequence: TGTGCCAGCAGCGTCACTAGCGGGGATACGCAGTATTTT. This gives the protein CASSVTSGDTQYF. Combining the CDR3 with reference TRBV9 and TRBJ2-3 gives the whole variable domain DSGVTQTPKHLITATGQRVTLRCSPRSGDLSVYWYQQSLDQGLQFLIQYYNGEERAKGNILERFSAQQFPDLHSELNLSSLELGDSALYFCASSVTSGDTQYFGPGTRLTVL.

The table lists this clone with a few counts. Here the CDR3 reads CASSPLAGGHQPQHF. The CDR3 nucleotides are TGTGCCAGCAGCCCGCTGGCAGGGGGCCATCAGCCCCAGCATTTT. The V call is TRBV7-2, the J call TRBJ1-5; TRBD1 matches at 8 bases. CDR1 and CDR2 (germline): SGHTA, FQGNSA. The CDR3 runs to 15 residues. V trimming: 5 bases; J trimming: 5 bases; junction bases outside the gene matches: 8.

The V gene is TRBV5-1, the J gene TRBJ1-4; D might be TRBD1 (6 bases). CDR3 length: 17 residues. V was shortened by 4 bases and J by 7 bases, with 23 bases between the two germline ends. Looked up from germline, CDR1 is SGHRS and CDR2 is YFSETQ. The CDR3 DNA sequence: TGCGCCAGCAGCCTGGCCGGTGGGTACCTGACAGGTGAAAAACTGTTTTTT. Its protein product is CASSLAGGYLTGEKLFF.

This sequence joins TRBV28 and TRBJ1-1, with a possible D match to TRBD1 (5 bases). Germline V CDR1 and CDR2: MDHEN, SYDVKM. V was shortened by 5 bases and J by 5 bases, with 18 bases between the two germline ends. This CDR3 region has 15 residues. The CDR3, as DNA: TGTGCCAGCAGTATCCCGTCAGGGAGGGCGACTGAAGCTTTCTTT. Protein sequence: CASSIPSGRATEAFF.

The V gene is TRBV6-2 or TRBV6-3, the J gene TRBJ2-3; possible D gene TRBD2, 5 bases. Germline CDR1 reads MNHEY; CDR2 reads SVGEGT. This CDR3 region has 14 residues. Trimming stripped 5 bases from V and 4 bases from J, with 13 bases between. The DNA for the CDR3 is TGTGCCAGCAGTAAGAGGACTGGGTCAGATACGCAGTATTTT. Residues: CASSKRTGSDTQYF.

This clone was recorded once. This chain joins TRBV29-1 and TRBJ2-7; tentatively, D is TRBD1 (6 bases). V gave up 4 bases and J gave up 2 bases, with 24 bases separating them. This CDR3 spans 17 amino acids. Germline lookup yields CDR1 SQVTM and CDR2 ANQGSEA. The CDR3 sequence is CSVGSPVPGQVPYEQYF. DNA of the CDR3: TGCAGCGTTGGCAGCCCCGTACCGGGACAAGTCCCCTACGAGCAGTACTTC.

The chain has TRBV10-2 and TRBJ2-2, with no clear D. Germline V gene sequence: CDR1 WSHSY, CDR2 SAAADI. V lost 8 bases to trimming and J lost 5 bases, with 6 bases between them. CDR3 length: 11 amino acids. Here the CDR3 DNA reads TGCGCCAGCGGCGGAACCGGGGAGCTGTTTTTT. Its protein is CASGGTGELFF.

V usage is TRBV19 and J usage is TRBJ1-1, with D unclear. The germline V and J ends were trimmed by 5 bases and 1 base, with 11 bases remaining between them. This CDR3 region has 14 residues. Germline V gives CDR1 LNHDA, CDR2 SQIVND (reference sequence). CDR3 sequence (DNA): TGTGCCAGTAGTCCCGTGAGCCAGAACACTGAAGCTTTCTTT. This codes for CASSPVSQNTEAFF.

Concerning this clone itself: One end of the junction fails to match germline, which may point to a read error. The same CDR3 also results from other DNA sequences found in this sample. CDR3 nucleotide sequence: TGTGCCAGCAGCCACCAGACAGGCGACTACGGCTACACCTTC. Amino acids: CASSHQTGDYGYTF. V is TRBV3-1 (or the pseudogene TRBV3-2) and J is TRBJ1-2; possible D gene TRBD1, 6 bases. This CDR3 is built from 14 residues. Germline loops: CDR1 LGHDT, CDR2 YNNKEL (reference sequence).

This rearrangement joins TRBV11-1 to TRBJ1-1; TRBD1 matches 7 bases. Losses at the gene ends were 4 bases for V and 7 bases for J; bases not matched to a gene: 9. CDR3 size: 14 residues. Germline loops: CDR1 SGHAT, CDR2 FQDESV (reference sequence). In nucleotides, the CDR3 is TGTGCCAGCAGCTATGACAGGGAATATGGTGAAGCTTTCTTT. Protein: CASSYDREYGEAFF.

The chain has TRBV5-5 and TRBJ2-7, with a tentative D call TRBD1 (5 bases). The CDR3 spans 14 residues. Germline V gene sequence: CDR1 SGHKS, CDR2 YYEKEE (reference sequence). V dropped 2 bases and J dropped 6 bases, with 15 bases sitting between them. The CDR3 spells CASSFGQGTVEQYF. DNA for the CDR3: TGTGCCAGCAGCTTCGGGCAGGGAACCGTCGAGCAGTACTTC.

The chain couples TRBV2 to TRBJ1-1; maybe TRBD1 (6 bases). From germline, CDR1 is SNHLY and CDR2 FYNNEI. The CDR3 covers 15 residues. V gave up 3 bases and J gave up 11 bases, with 22 bases separating them. CDR3 sequence (DNA): TGTGCCAGCAGTGAGGGGCCGGTAGCGTTGGGGGCCGCTTTCTTT. Protein product: CASSEGPVALGAAFF.

A few counts support this clone. This chain joins TRBV2 and TRBJ1-4; 11 positions agree with TRBD1. Per the germline V gene, CDR1 is SNHLY and CDR2 is FYNNEI. Trimming took 9 bases from V and 7 from J; bases not matched to a gene: 4. The CDR3 spans 13 residues. The DNA of the CDR3 is TGTGCCAGTTCGGGACAGGGGGGTGAAAAACTGTTTTTT. It yields the protein CASSGQGGEKLFF.

The CDR3 DNA reads TGTGCCTGGAGTCCCCTACCGAACACTGAAGCTTTCTTT. As protein: CAWSPLPNTEAFF. This chain joins TRBV30 and TRBJ1-1; D not certain. V was shortened by 2 bases and J by 1 base, with 8 bases between the two germline ends. Germline V gene sequence: CDR1 GTSNPN, CDR2 SVGIG (reference sequence). CDR3 length: 13 amino acids. Based on the CDR3 plus reference TRBV30 and TRBJ1-1, the full variable domain is SQTIHQWPATLVQPVGSPLSLECTVEGTSNPNLYWYRQAAGRGLQLLFYSVGIGQISSEVPQNLSASRPQDRQFILSSKKLLLSDSGFYLCAWSPLPNTEAFFGQGTRLTVV.

CDR3 sequence: CASRTGTGNYGYTF. CDR3 DNA: TGTGCCAGCAGGACCGGGACAGGAAACTATGGCTACACCTTC. J is TRBJ1-2 and V is TRBV2; TRBD1 aligns across 8 bases. V shed 6 bases, J shed 2 bases, and the junction held 5 bases outside the gene matches. CDR3 length: 14 residues. Looked up from germline, CDR1 is SNHLY and CDR2 is FYNNEI.

This rearrangement joins TRBV27 to TRBJ1-5; 11 bases agree with TRBD1. Germline V gives CDR1 MNHEY, CDR2 SMNVEV (reference sequence). The CDR3 has 18 residues. Trimming at V came to 2 bases and at J to 0 bases, leaving 6 bases not matched to a gene. CDR3 region: CASSLPGTGGYSNQPQHF. DNA for the CDR3: TGTGCCAGCAGTTTACCCGGGACAGGGGGATATAGCAATCAGCCCCAGCATTTT.

The gene calls are TRBV7-2 and TRBJ2-3; 9 bases agree with TRBD2. Germline CDR1 is SGHTA and CDR2 is FQGNSA. The trim removed 1 base at V and 3 bases at J, leaving 5 bases unmatched. This CDR3 is 16 amino acids long. The CDR3 nucleotides read TGTGCCAGCAGCTTAGTTGCGGGAGGGCGTACAGATACGCAGTATTTT. Its protein product is CASSLVAGGRTDTQYF.

The chain joins TRBV7-2 to TRBJ1-3, with 7 bases fitting TRBD1. J was trimmed by 0 bases and V by 5 bases; bases with no gene match: 4. The CDR3 has 15 residues. Germline assignment: CDR1 SGHTA and CDR2 FQGNSA. The CDR3 is CASSIGQDSGNTIYF. The CDR3 region has the DNA TGTGCCAGCAGCATCGGACAGGACTCTGGAAACACCATATATTTT.

The CDR3 loop reads CASSYLGTEYGYTF. As DNA, the CDR3 is TGTGCCAGCAGTTACCTTGGGACAGAATATGGCTACACCTTC. This chain links TRBV6-2 or TRBV6-3 with TRBJ1-2, with 7 bases that match TRBD1. CDR3 length: 14 residues. V lost 2 bases, J lost 5 bases, and 5 bases stayed unmatched. The germline gives CDR1 MNHEY, CDR2 SVGEGT.

The gene calls are TRBV5-4 and TRBJ1-5; D is undetermined. This CDR3 has 14 residues. The V gene's germline CDR1 is SGHNT and CDR2 YYREEE (reference sequence). V was trimmed by 3 bases and J by 2 bases, leaving 9 bases between them. CDR3 coding DNA: TGTGCCAGCAGCTCGGGAAAGGGCAATCAGCCCCAGCATTTT. Amino acids: CASSSGKGNQPQHF. The variable domain in full, with the rest retrieved from reference TRBV5-4 and TRBJ1-5, is ETGVTQSPTHLIKTRGQQVTLRCSSQSGHNTVSWYQQALGQGPQFIFQYYREEENGRGNFPPRFSGLQFPNYSSELNVNALELDDSALYLCASSSGKGNQPQHFGDGTRLSIL.

V is TRBV21-1 and J is TRBJ2-1; whether TRBD1, the table's D call, matches the DNA was not checked. TRBV21-1 is noted as a pseudogene. The CDR3 contains 20 residues. For the CDR3, the DNA is TGTGCCAGCAGCGGGGCACATACCGGGCCCAAGATCCCCTCCTACAATGAGCAGTTCTTC. Translated: CASSGAHTGPKIPSYNEQFF.